This TCR beta chain was profiled in a study of T cell responses to AZD1222 COVID-19 vaccine. Study conclusions and caveats: All repertoire sampling was performed exclusively after the peak T cell response. Spike-specific TCR breadth and depth grew following two AZD1222 doses.

This CDR3 has 16 amino acids. Germline CDR1 reads SGHTA; CDR2 reads FQGNSA. V gave up 1 base and J gave up 9 bases, with 16 bases separating them. As to this clone: What it binds is not known.

Profiling relied on immunoSEQ multiplex PCR, and the TCRdb table lists in-frame clones only, not all of them. The table records about 160,000 clones, over 75% of them present only once. This TCR derives from an adult in good health. This sample comprised peripheral blood, obtained on day 0 of AZD1222 vaccination. The genes are TRBV7-2 and TRBJ1-6; D not resolved. In DNA, the CDR3 is TGTGCCAGCAGCTTAGTGGGAGGAGGTTTAGGTTCACCCCTCCACTTT. Its protein is CASSLVGGGLGSPLHF.